This record covers a single TCR beta chain. The sample originates from a study of early T cells in non-severe SARS-CoV-2 infection. Study context: Whole-blood bulk RNA, unsorted, was sequenced, and chains were unpaired.

MiXCR was run by TCRdb on the 5' RACE reads, yielding one entry per CDR3 protein. This table holds tens of thousands of distinct CDR3 sequences, 10% to 15% found once. This clonotype was sampled from an adult who was a healthcare worker with PCR-confirmed SARS-CoV-2 infection or an uninfected control (not recorded which). Input material: whole blood.

DNA for the CDR3: TGTGCCAGCTCACCCAGGGGACAGGGTAATAGCAATCAGCCCCAGCATTTT. This encodes CASSPRGQGNSNQPQHF. The genes are TRBV18 and TRBJ1-5; 9 nucleotides match TRBD1. The CDR3 length is 17 residues. Germline CDR1 reads KGHSH; CDR2 reads LQKENI. Losses at the gene ends were 3 bases for V and 0 bases for J; bases not matched to a gene: 6.